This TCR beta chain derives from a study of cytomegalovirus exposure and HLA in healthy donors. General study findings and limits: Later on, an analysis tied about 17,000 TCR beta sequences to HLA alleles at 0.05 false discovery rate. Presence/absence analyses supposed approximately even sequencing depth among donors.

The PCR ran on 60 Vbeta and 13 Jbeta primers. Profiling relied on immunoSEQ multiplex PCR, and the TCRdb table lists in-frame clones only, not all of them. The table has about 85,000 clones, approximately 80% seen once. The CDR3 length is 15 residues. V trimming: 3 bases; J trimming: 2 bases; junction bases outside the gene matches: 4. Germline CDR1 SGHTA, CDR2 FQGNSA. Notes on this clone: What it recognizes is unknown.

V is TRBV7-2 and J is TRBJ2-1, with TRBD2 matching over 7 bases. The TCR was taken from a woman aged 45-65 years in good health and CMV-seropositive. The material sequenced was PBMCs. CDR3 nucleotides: TGTGCCAGCAGCTTTGATCTAGCGGCCTACAATGAGCAGTTCTTC. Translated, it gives CASSFDLAAYNEQFF.